A selection of T cell receptor beta chains follows, all from one sample in a study of neurological immune-mediated disorders. TCRdb redid the calling of the 5' RACE reads with MiXCR, one entry per CDR3 protein. The repertoire has about 43,000 distinct CDR3 sequences, approximately 12% of them found once; the top ten carry roughly 1.2%. Input material: PBMCs. The receptors derive from a female donor in good health. CDR3s include the opening cysteine and the closing phenylalanine or tryptophan. A D gene is named only where the DNA matches it firmly. Clone size, where shown, is once, few, many, or a class for clones that have expanded.

d_call | j_call | clone_size | v_call | cdr3_aa | cdr3_nt
TRBD1 | TRBJ2-7 | many | TRBV19 | CASSTKGQGASPYEQYF | TGTGCCAGTAGTACCAAAGGACAGGGGGCTTCCCCCTACGAGCAGTACTTC
NA | TRBJ2-3 | many | TRBV7-3 | CASSHGPDTQYF | TGTGCCAGCAGCCACGGTCCGGATACGCAGTATTTT
TRBD2 | TRBJ2-2 | many | TRBV6-6 | CASTRLSGGASAGELFF | TGTGCCAGCACCCGGCTAAGCGGGGGGGCTTCGGCCGGGGAGCTGTTTTTT
TRBD1 | TRBJ1-1 | many | TRBV7-9 | CASSLRTGVTEAFF | TGTGCCAGCAGCCTCCGGACAGGGGTAACTGAAGCTTTCTTT
NA | TRBJ2-2 | many | TRBV7-9 | CASSRWGELFF | TGTGCCAGCAGCAGGTGGGGGGAGCTGTTTTTT
TRBD1 | TRBJ2-3 | many | TRBV10-3 | CAISHSTGVDTQYF | TGTGCCATCAGTCACTCGACAGGGGTGGATACGCAGTATTTT
NA | TRBJ2-1 | NA | TRBV10-3 | CAISESVPSYNEQFF | TGTGCCATCAGTGAGTCTGTCCCCTCCTACAATGAGCAGTTCTTC
NA | TRBJ2-7 | many | TRBV6-2/TRBV6-3 | CASSYPKGQAYEQYF | TGTGCCAGCAGTTACCCGAAGGGCCAAGCCTACGAGCAGTACTTC
NA | TRBJ2-5 | many | TRBV5-1 | CASSFSQGKETQYF | TGCGCCAGCAGCTTCTCCCAGGGAAAAGAGACCCAGTACTTC
NA | TRBJ1-4 | many | TRBV20-1 | CSARDQAEKLFF | TGCAGTGCTAGAGATCAGGCCGAAAAACTGTTTTTT
TRBD1 | TRBJ2-7 | many | TRBV29-1 | CSGGQGGSYEQYF | TGCAGCGGAGGACAGGGCGGCTCCTACGAGCAGTACTTC
NA | TRBJ2-5 | many | TRBV5-1 | CASSLRQGRSQETQYF | TGCGCCAGCAGCTTGAGGCAGGGGAGAAGCCAAGAGACCCAGTACTTC
NA | TRBJ1-6 | many | TRBV12-3/TRBV12-4 | CASSLVGSGLWRNSPLHF | TGTGCCAGCAGTTTAGTTGGTAGCGGCTTATGGAGGAATTCACCCCTCCACTTT
NA | TRBJ1-4 | NA | TRBV28 | CASSLREKLFF | TGTGCCAGCAGTTTAAGGGAAAAACTGTTTTTT
TRBD1 | TRBJ2-2 | many | TRBV5-4 | CASSRTGQGTGELFF | TGTGCCAGCAGCAGGACAGGGCAAGGGACCGGGGAGCTGTTTTTT
NA | TRBJ2-7 | many | TRBV18 | CASSPDGTSYEQYF | TGTGCCAGCTCACCAGACGGGACCTCCTACGAGCAGTACTTC